This T cell receptor beta chain was retrieved from a study of OX40 agonist ivuxolimab in advanced cancers. Regarding the study as a whole: Specificity for antigen went undetermined in the expanded peripheral T cells. Both blood CD4+ and CD8+ T cells showed clonal growth by week 6 at 0.1 to 3.0 mg/kg.

The V and J ends lost 0 bases and 7 bases respectively, with 17 bases between them. CDR3 length equals 15 residues. CDR1 and CDR2 from the germline V gene are SGHRS and YFSETQ. To note about this clone: Antigen unknown.

Sequenced by immunoSEQ multiplex PCR; TCRdb stores in-frame clones only, minus some. The sample lists about 95,000 clones, 90% to 95% occurring once. The TCR comes from an adult with an advanced solid tumor such as melanoma, head and neck, liver or kidney cancer. Sequencing used CD4+ or CD8+ T cells sorted from blood, obtained in a trial of the OX40 agonist ivuxolimab. The chain uses TRBV5-1 and TRBJ2-7; D may match TRBD1 or TRBD2 (5 bases each). The CDR3 spells CASSLEPGIEGEQYF. The CDR3 nucleotides read TGCGCCAGCAGCTTGGAGCCAGGGATCGAGGGGGAGCAGTACTTC.